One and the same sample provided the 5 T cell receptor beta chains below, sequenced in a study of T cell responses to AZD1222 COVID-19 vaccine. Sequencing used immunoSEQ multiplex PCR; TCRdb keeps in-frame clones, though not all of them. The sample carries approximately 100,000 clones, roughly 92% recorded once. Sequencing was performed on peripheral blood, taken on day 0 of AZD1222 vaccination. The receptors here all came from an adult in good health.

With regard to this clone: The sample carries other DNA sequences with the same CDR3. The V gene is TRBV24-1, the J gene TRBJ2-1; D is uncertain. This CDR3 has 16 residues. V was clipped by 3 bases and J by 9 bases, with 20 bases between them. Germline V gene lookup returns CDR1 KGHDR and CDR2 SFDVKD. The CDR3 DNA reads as TGTGCCACCAGTGATCCCACAACCCAGACCCGAAGTGAGCAGTTCTTC. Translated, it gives CATSDPTTQTRSEQFF.

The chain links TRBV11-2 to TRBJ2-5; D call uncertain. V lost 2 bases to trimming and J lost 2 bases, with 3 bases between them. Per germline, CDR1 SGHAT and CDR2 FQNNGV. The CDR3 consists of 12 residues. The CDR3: CASSLLQETQYF. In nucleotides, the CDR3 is TGTGCCAGCAGCTTATTACAAGAGACCCAGTACTTC.

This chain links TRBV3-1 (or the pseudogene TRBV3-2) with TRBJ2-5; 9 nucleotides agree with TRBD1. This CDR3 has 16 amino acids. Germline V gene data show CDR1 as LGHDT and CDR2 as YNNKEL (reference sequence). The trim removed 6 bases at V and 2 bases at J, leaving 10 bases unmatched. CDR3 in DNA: TGTGCCAGCAGAGCTCCGGGACAGGGAATACAAGAGACCCAGTACTTC. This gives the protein CASRAPGQGIQETQYF.

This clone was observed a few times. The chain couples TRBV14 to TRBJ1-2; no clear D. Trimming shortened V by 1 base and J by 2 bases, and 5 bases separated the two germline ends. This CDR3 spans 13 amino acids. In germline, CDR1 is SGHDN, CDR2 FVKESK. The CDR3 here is CASSQVPNYGYTF. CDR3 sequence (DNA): TGTGCCAGCAGCCAAGTCCCGAACTATGGCTACACCTTC.

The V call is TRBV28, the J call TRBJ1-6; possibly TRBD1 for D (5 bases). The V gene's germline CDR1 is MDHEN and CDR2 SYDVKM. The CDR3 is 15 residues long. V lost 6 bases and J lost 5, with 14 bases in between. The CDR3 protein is CASSLVIGDNSPLHF. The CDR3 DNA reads TGTGCCAGCAGCCTGGTAATAGGGGATAATTCACCCCTCCACTTT.